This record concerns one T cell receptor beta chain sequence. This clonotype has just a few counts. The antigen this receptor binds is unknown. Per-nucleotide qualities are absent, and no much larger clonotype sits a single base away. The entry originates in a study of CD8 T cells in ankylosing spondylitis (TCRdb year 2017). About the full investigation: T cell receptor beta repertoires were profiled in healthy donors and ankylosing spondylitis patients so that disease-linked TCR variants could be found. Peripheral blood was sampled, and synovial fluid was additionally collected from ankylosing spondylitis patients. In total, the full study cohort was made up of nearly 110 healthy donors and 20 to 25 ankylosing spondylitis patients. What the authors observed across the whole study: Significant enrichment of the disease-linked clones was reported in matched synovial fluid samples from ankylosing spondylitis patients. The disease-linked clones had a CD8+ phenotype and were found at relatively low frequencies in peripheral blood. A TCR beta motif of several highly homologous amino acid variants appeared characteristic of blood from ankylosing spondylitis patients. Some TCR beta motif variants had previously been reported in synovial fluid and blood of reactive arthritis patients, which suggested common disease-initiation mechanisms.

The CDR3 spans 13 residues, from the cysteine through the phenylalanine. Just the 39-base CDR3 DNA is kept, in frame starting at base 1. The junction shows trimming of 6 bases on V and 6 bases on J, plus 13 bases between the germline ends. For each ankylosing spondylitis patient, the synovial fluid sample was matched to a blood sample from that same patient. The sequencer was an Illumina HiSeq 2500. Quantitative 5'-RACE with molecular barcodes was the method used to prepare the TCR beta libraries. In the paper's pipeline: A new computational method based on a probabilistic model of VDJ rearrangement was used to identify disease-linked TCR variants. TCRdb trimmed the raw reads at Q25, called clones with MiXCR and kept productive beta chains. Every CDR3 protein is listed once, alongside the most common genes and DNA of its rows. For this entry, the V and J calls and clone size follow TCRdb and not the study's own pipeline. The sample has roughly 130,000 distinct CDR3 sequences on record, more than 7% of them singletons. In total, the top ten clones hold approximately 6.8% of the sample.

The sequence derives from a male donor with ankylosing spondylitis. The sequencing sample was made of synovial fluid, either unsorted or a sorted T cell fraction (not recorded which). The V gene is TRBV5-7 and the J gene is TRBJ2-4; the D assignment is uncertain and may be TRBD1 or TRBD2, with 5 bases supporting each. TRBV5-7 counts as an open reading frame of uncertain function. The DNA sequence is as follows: TGTGCCAGCACCACAGAGGGGAGAAACATTCAGTACTTC. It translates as CASTTEGRNIQYF.